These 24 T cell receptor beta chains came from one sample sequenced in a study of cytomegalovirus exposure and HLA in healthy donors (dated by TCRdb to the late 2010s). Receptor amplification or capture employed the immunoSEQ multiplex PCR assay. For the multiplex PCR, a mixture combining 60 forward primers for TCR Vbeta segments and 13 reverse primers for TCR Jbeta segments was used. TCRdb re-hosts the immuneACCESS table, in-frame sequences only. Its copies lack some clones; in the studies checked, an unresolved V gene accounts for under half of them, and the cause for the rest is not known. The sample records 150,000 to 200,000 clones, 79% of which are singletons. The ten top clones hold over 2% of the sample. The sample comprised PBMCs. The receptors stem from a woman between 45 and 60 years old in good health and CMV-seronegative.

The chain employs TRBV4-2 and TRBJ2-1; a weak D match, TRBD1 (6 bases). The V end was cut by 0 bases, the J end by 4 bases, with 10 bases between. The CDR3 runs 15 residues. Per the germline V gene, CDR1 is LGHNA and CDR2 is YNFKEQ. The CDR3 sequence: CASSQDRGGYNEQFF. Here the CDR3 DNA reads TGTGCCAGCAGCCAAGACAGGGGTGGATACAATGAGCAGTTCTTC.

CDR3 coding DNA: TGTGCCAGCAGCTTAATAAACCCAGGGAACTCACCCCTCCACTTT. It codes for CASSLINPGNSPLHF. The chain has TRBV7-2 and TRBJ1-6; tentative D call: TRBD1 (5 bases). Trimming shortened V by 2 bases and J by 10 bases, and 15 bases separated the two germline ends. The CDR3 extends over 15 amino acids. Germline CDR1 SGHTA, CDR2 FQGNSA.

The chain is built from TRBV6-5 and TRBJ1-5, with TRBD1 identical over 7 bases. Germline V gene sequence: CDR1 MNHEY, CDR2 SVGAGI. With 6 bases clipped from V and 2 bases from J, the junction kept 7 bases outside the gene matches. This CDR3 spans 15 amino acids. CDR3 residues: CASRRQGRGNQPQHF. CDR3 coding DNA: TGTGCCAGCAGACGACAGGGAAGGGGCAATCAGCCCCAGCATTTT.

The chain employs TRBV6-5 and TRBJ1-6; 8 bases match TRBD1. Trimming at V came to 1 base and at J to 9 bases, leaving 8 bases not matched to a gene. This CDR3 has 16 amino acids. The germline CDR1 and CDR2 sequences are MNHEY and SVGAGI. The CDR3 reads CASSYYIDRGGSPLHF. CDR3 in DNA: TGTGCCAGCAGTTACTACATCGACAGGGGTGGTTCACCCCTCCACTTT.

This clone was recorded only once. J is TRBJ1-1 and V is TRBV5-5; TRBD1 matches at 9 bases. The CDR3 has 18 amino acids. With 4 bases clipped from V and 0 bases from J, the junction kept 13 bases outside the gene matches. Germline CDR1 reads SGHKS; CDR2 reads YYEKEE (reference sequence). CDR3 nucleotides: TGTGCCAGCAGCAGGATCCTCCGGGACAGGGTACTGAACACTGAAGCTTTCTTT. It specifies CASSRILRDRVLNTEAFF. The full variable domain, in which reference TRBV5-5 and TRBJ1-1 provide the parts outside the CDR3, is DAGVTQSPTHLIKTRGQQVTLRCSPISGHKSVSWYQQVLGQGPQFIFQYYEKEERGRGNFPDRFSARQFPNYSSELNVNALLLGDSALYLCASSRILRDRVLNTEAFFGQGTRLTVV.

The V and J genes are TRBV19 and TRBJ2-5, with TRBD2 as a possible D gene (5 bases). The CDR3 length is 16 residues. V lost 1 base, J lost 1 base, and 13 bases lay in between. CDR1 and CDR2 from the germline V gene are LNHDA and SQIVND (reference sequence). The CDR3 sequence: CASSIGGISGQETQYF. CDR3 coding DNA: TGTGCCAGTAGTATAGGAGGGATCAGCGGCCAAGAGACCCAGTACTTC.

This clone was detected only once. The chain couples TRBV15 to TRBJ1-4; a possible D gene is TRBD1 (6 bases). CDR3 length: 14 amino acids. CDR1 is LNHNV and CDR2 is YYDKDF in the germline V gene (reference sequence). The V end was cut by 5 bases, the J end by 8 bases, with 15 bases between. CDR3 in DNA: TGTGCCACCAGCGAGCTTGGGACAATAGAAAAACTGTTTTTT. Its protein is CATSELGTIEKLFF.

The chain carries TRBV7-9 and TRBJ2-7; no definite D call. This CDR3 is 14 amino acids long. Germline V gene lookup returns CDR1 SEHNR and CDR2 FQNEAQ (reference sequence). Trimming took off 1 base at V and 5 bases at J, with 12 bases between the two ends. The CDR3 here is CASSLGQVEHEQYF. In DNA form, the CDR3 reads TGTGCCAGCAGCTTAGGGCAGGTGGAACACGAGCAGTACTTC.

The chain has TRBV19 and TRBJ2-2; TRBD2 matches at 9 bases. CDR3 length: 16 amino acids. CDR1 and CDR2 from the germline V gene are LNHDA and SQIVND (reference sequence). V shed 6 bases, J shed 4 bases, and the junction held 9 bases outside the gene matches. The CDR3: CASRPAGLALTGELFF. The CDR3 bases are TGTGCCAGTAGACCTGCGGGACTAGCCCTCACCGGGGAGCTGTTTTTT.

CDR3 in amino acids: CASTPGTGRGQETQYF. The CDR3 DNA reads as TGTGCCAGCACCCCTGGGACTGGTAGGGGCCAAGAGACCCAGTACTTC. This chain connects TRBV7-2 to TRBJ2-5; tentative D call: TRBD2 (6 bases). CDR3 length: 16 amino acids. V was pared by 7 bases and J by 1 base, with 19 bases between. Germline V gene sequence: CDR1 SGHTA, CDR2 FQGNSA.

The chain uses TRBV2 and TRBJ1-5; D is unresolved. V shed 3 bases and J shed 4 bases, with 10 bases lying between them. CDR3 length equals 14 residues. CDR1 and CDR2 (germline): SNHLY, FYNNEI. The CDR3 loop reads CASSDWSANQPQHF. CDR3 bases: TGTGCCAGCAGTGATTGGTCAGCGAATCAGCCCCAGCATTTT.

For the CDR3, the DNA is TGTGCCAGCAGTGCCCGGGACACCTACGAGCAGTACTTC. Its translation: CASSARDTYEQYF. The J gene is TRBJ2-7, the V gene TRBV28; maybe TRBD1 (6 bases). The CDR3 has 13 residues. V lost 5 bases and J lost 2, with 10 bases in between. CDR1 is MDHEN, CDR2 SYDVKM, per germline. The variable domain in full, completed from reference TRBV28 and TRBJ2-7, reads DVKVTQSSRYLVKRTGEKVFLECVQDMDHENMFWYRQDPGLGLRLIYFSYDVKMKEKGDIPEGYSVSREKKERFSLILESASTNQTSMYLCASSARDTYEQYFGPGTRLTVT.

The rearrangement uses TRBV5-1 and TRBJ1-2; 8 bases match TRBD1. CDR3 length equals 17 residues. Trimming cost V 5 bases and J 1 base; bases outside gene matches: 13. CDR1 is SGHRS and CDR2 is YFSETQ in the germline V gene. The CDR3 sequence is CASRRGSGTGDNYGYTF. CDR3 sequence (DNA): TGCGCCAGCAGGCGTGGTTCGGGGACAGGAGATAACTATGGCTACACCTTC.

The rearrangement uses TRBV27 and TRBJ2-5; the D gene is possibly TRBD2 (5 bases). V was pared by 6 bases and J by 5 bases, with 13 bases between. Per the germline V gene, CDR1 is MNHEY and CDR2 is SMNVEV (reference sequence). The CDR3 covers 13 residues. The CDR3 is CASRDPGSETQYF. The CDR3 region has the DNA TGTGCCAGCAGGGACCCGGGATCGGAGACCCAGTACTTC.

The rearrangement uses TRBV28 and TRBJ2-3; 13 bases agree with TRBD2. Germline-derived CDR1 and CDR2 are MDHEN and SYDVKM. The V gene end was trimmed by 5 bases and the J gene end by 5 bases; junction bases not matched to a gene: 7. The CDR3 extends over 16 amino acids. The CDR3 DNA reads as TGTGCCAGCAGTGGGACTAGCGGGGTCCGGGGAGATACGCAGTATTTT. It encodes CASSGTSGVRGDTQYF.

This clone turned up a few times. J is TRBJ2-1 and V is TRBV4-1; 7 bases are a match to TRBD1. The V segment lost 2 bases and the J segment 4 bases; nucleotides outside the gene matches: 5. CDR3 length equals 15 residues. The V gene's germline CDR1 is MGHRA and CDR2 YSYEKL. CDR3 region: CASSQLGQQYNEQFF. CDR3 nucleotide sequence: TGCGCCAGCAGCCAACTGGGACAGCAATACAATGAGCAGTTCTTC.

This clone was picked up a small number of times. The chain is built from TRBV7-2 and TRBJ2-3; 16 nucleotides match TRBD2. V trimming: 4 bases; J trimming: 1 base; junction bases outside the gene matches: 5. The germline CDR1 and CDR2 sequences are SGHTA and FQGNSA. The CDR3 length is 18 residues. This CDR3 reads CASSSGLAGGPGTDTQYF. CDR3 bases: TGTGCCAGCAGCTCGGGACTAGCGGGAGGGCCGGGCACAGATACGCAGTATTTT.

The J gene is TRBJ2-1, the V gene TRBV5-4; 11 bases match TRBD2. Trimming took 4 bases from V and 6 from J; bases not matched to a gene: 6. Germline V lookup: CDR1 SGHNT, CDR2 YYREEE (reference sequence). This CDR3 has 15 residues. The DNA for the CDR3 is TGTGCCAGCAGCGCTATAGCGGGAGGGTCCAATGAGCAGTTCTTC. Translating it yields CASSAIAGGSNEQFF.

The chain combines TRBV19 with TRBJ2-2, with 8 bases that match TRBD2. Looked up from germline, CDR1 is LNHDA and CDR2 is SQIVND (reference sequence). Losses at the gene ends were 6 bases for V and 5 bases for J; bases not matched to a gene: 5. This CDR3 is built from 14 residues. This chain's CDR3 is CASRDSGDTGELFF. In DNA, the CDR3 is TGTGCCAGTAGGGATAGCGGGGATACCGGGGAGCTGTTTTTT.

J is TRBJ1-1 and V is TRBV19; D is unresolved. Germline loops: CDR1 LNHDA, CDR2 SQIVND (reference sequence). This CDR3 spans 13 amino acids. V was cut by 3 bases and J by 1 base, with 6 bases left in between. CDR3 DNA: TGTGCCAGTAGTATCGGAGCGAACACTGAAGCTTTCTTT. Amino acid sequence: CASSIGANTEAFF. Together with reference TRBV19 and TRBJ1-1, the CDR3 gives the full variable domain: DGGITQSPKYLFRKEGQNVTLSCEQNLNHDAMYWYRQDPGQGLRLIYYSQIVNDFQKGDIAEGYSVSREKKESFPLTVTSAQKNPTAFYLCASSIGANTEAFFGQGTRLTVV.

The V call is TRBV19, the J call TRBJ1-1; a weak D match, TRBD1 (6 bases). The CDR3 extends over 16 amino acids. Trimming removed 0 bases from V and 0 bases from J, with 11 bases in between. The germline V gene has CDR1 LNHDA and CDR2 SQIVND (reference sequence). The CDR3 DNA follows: TGTGCCAGTAGTATAGATCAAGGGGGTATGAACACTGAAGCTTTCTTT. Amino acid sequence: CASSIDQGGMNTEAFF. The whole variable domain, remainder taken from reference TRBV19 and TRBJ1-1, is DGGITQSPKYLFRKEGQNVTLSCEQNLNHDAMYWYRQDPGQGLRLIYYSQIVNDFQKGDIAEGYSVSREKKESFPLTVTSAQKNPTAFYLCASSIDQGGMNTEAFFGQGTRLTVV.

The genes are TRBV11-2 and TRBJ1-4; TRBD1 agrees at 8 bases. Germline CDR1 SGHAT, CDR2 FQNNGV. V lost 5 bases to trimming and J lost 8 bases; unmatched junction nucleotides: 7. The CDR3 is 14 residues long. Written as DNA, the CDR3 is TGTGCCAGCAGCCCCGGGCACAGGGGGGAAAAACTGTTTTTT. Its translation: CASSPGHRGEKLFF.

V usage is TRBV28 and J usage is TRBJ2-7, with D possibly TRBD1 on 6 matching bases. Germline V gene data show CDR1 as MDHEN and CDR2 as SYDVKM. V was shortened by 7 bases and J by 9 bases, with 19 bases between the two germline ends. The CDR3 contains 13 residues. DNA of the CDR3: TGTGCCAGCACAGGACAGAGGGTCCGGGGGCAGTACTTC. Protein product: CASTGQRVRGQYF.

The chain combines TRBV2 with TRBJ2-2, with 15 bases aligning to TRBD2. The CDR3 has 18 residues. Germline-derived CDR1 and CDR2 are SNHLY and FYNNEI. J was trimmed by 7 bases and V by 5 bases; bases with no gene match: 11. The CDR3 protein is CASSQPGLAGGGGGELFF. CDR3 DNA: TGTGCCAGCAGTCAACCGGGACTAGCGGGAGGAGGGGGCGGGGAGCTGTTTTTT.